The 31 T cell receptor beta chains presented below share a single source sample, sequenced in a study of blood T cell repertoires in COVID-19. Some clones are missing from TCRdb's copy, which holds only in-frame ones; the method was immunoSEQ multiplex PCR. This sample has about 68,000 clones, with about 82% found just once. Sequenced material: peripheral blood. These receptors all come from a man over 45 with acute or convalescent COVID-19.

V and J are TRBV11-2 and TRBJ1-4; D remains unclear. Trimming cost V 0 bases and J 7 bases, with 6 bases left between them. Germline CDR1 reads SGHAT; CDR2 reads FQNNGV. The CDR3 covers 13 residues. This chain's CDR3 is CASSLDRGEKLFF. Written as DNA, the CDR3 is TGTGCCAGCAGCTTAGATCGGGGTGAAAAACTGTTTTTT.

This clone is a singleton in its sample. J is TRBJ1-4 and V is TRBV15, with 7 nucleotides matching TRBD1. Germline CDR1 is LNHNV and CDR2 is YYDKDF (reference sequence). The CDR3 runs to 15 residues. V lost 4 bases, J lost 5 bases, and 7 bases stayed unmatched. The CDR3 loop is CATSTPDRLNEKLFF. DNA for the CDR3: TGTGCCACCAGCACCCCGGACAGGTTAAATGAAAAACTGTTTTTT.

The chain employs TRBV30 and TRBJ1-4; D perhaps matches TRBD1 (6 bases). Per germline, CDR1 GTSNPN and CDR2 SVGIG (reference sequence). The length of the CDR3 is 13 residues. Deletions cut 4 bases from V and 7 bases from J, with 13 bases between. The CDR3 coding sequence is TGTGCCTGGAAACGGGACACGGCTGAAAAACTGTTTTTT. Its translation is CAWKRDTAEKLFF. The complete variable domain, with remaining parts taken from reference TRBV30 and TRBJ1-4, reads SQTIHQWPATLVQPVGSPLSLECTVEGTSNPNLYWYRQAAGRGLQLLFYSVGIGQISSEVPQNLSASRPQDRQFILSSKKLLLSDSGFYLCAWKRDTAEKLFFGSGTQLSVL.

The chain combines TRBV6-5 with TRBJ2-6; D not resolved. The germline gives CDR1 MNHEY, CDR2 SVGAGI. The CDR3 consists of 15 residues. V lost 8 bases and J lost 2, with 13 bases in between. The CDR3 region is CASPLRRAGANVLTF. The CDR3 nucleotides are TGTGCCAGCCCCCTAAGACGGGCTGGGGCCAACGTCCTGACTTTC.

This chain links TRBV5-5 with TRBJ1-6; D uncertain. The CDR3 sequence is 15 residues long. Germline V CDR1 and CDR2: SGHKS, YYEKEE (reference sequence). The ends were cut back, 1 base at V and 12 bases at J, with 17 bases in the middle. CDR3 in amino acids: CASSLIYVATEPLHF. In nucleotides, the CDR3 is TGTGCCAGCAGCTTGATTTACGTCGCGACTGAACCCCTCCACTTT.

This clone rates as medium-sized. This chain links TRBV2 with TRBJ1-2, with D uncertain. Germline CDR1 and CDR2: SNHLY and FYNNEI. Deletions cut 7 bases from V and 11 bases from J, with 11 bases between. This CDR3 is built from 10 residues. The CDR3 coding sequence is TGTGCCAGCACCCTGACGGAGTACACCTTC. This translates into CASTLTEYTF.

The gene calls are TRBV11-3 and TRBJ2-3, with TRBD2 as a possible D gene (6 bases). The length of the CDR3 is 15 residues. Germline-derived CDR1 and CDR2 are SGHNT and YENEEA. The V gene lost 3 bases and the J gene lost 3 bases, with 13 bases spanning the gap. CDR3 coding DNA: TGTGCCAGCAGCTTGGACGGGAGCAGGACAGATACGCAGTATTTT. Translating it yields CASSLDGSRTDTQYF.

The chain couples TRBV18 to TRBJ2-3, with 7 bases identical to TRBD2. Germline assignment: CDR1 KGHSH and CDR2 LQKENI. V gave up 1 base and J gave up 4 bases; unmatched junction bases: 8. CDR3 length: 16 amino acids. CDR3 DNA: TGTGCCAGCTCACCACAGGCGGGAGTGGGTTCAGATACGCAGTATTTT. Its translation: CASSPQAGVGSDTQYF.

The gene calls are TRBV21-1 and TRBJ1-2. TRBV21-1 is a listed pseudogene. The CDR3 loop spans 15 amino acids. The chain's CDR3 is CARVLQGGGDRGYTF. The CDR3 DNA follows: TGTGCCAGAGTACTACAAGGGGGGGGAGATCGTGGCTACACCTTC.

This clone came up once. The chain uses TRBV30 and TRBJ2-1; 11 bases are shared with TRBD2. Germline CDR1 and CDR2: GTSNPN and SVGIG (reference sequence). V was clipped by 3 bases and J by 3 bases; unmatched bases: 1. CDR3 size: 14 residues. CDR3 in amino acids: CAWRGTSGYNEQFF. The CDR3 region has the DNA TGTGCCTGGAGAGGGACTAGCGGCTACAATGAGCAGTTCTTC.

V and J are TRBV9 and TRBJ1-4; D is ambiguous. There are 14 residues in the CDR3. Germline values: CDR1 SGDLS, CDR2 YYNGEE. V lost 1 base to trimming and J lost 5 bases, with 9 bases between them. CDR3 sequence (DNA): TGTGCCAGCAGCGTATCACACCAAAATGAAAAACTGTTTTTT. Translating gives CASSVSHQNEKLFF.

The chain carries TRBV11-2 and TRBJ2-1; TRBD2 agrees at 12 bases. The CDR3 is 16 residues long. V shed 0 bases and J 7 bases; nucleotides not matched to a gene: 4. CDR1 and CDR2 from the germline V gene are SGHAT and FQNNGV. The CDR3: CASSLELAGGKNEQFF. CDR3 nucleotides: TGTGCCAGCAGCTTAGAACTAGCGGGGGGTAAAAATGAGCAGTTCTTC.

The chain links TRBV11-2 to TRBJ2-2; possible D gene TRBD1, 5 bases. The CDR3 loop spans 15 amino acids. V was trimmed by 8 bases and J by 3 bases, leaving 16 bases between them. Germline V gene lookup returns CDR1 SGHAT and CDR2 FQNNGV. The CDR3 loop is CASEGHPLDTGELFF. For the CDR3, the DNA is TGTGCCAGCGAAGGACACCCCCTAGACACCGGGGAGCTGTTTTTT. Combining the CDR3 with reference TRBV11-2 and TRBJ2-2 gives the whole variable domain EAGVAQSPRYKIIEKRQSVAFWCNPISGHATLYWYQQILGQGPKLLIQFQNNGVVDDSQLPKDRFSAERLKGVDSTLKIQPAKLEDSAVYLCASEGHPLDTGELFFGEGSRLTVL.

The chain links TRBV5-6 to TRBJ2-7; 8 bases line up with TRBD1. Germline V gene lookup returns CDR1 SGHDT and CDR2 YYEEEE. The CDR3 has 16 amino acids. Losses at the gene ends were 3 bases for V and 6 bases for J; bases not matched to a gene: 14. This CDR3 is CASSSAKGQGAVEQYF. CDR3 nucleotide sequence: TGTGCCAGCAGCTCGGCCAAGGGGCAGGGGGCGGTCGAGCAGTACTTC. The full variable domain, completed using reference TRBV5-6 and TRBJ2-7, is DAGVTQSPTHLIKTRGQQVTLRCSPKSGHDTVSWYQQALGQGPQFIFQYYEEEERQRGNFPDRFSGHQFPNYSSELNVNALLLGDSALYLCASSSAKGQGAVEQYFGPGTRLTVT.

The chain is built from TRBV28 and TRBJ2-5, with D possibly matching TRBD1 (6 bases). Germline CDR1 is MDHEN and CDR2 is SYDVKM. The CDR3 runs 16 residues. Deletions cut 3 bases from V and 2 bases from J, with 16 bases between. The CDR3 coding sequence is TGTGCCAGCAGTTTTAGGGTGGGACACCAACAAGAGACCCAGTACTTC. Translated: CASSFRVGHQQETQYF.

The chain is built from TRBV9 and TRBJ1-2, with 7 bases matching TRBD1. The CDR3 spans 13 residues. The ends lost 5 bases at V and 4 bases at J; junction bases unmatched: 5. The germline CDR1 and CDR2 sequences are SGDLS and YYNGEE. CDR3: CASRADRFYGYTF. The CDR3 nucleotides are TGTGCCAGCAGAGCGGACAGGTTCTATGGCTACACCTTC.

The chain employs TRBV13 and TRBJ1-1; 7 nucleotides agree with TRBD1. From germline, CDR1 is PRHDT and CDR2 FYEKMQ (reference sequence). CDR3 length: 16 residues. V was pared by 5 bases and J by 3 bases, with 12 bases of the junction left unmatched. The DNA for the CDR3 is TGTGCCAGCAGCGTCATACAGGGGACCGAATACACTGAAGCTTTCTTT. Translation: CASSVIQGTEYTEAFF.

The J gene is TRBJ2-7, the V gene TRBV7-9; weak D call: TRBD1 (6 bases). The CDR3 totals 14 residues. CDR1 and CDR2 from the germline V gene are SEHNR and FQNEAQ (reference sequence). V shed 8 bases and J shed 5 bases, with 19 bases lying between them. Written as DNA, the CDR3 is TGTGCCAGCGGTCGGGGCAGGGGCGCACACGAGCAGTACTTC. This gives the protein CASGRGRGAHEQYF.

This chain links TRBV2 with TRBJ2-5, with D perhaps TRBD1 (6 bases). Germline CDR1 reads SNHLY; CDR2 reads FYNNEI. CDR3 size: 14 residues. Trimming removed 4 bases at V and 5 bases at J, with 14 bases between. CDR3 amino acids: CASSGTGHVETQYF. The CDR3 DNA sequence: TGTGCCAGCAGTGGAACAGGGCACGTGGAGACCCAGTACTTC.

Here the CDR3 DNA reads TGTGCCAGCAGGTCCCTAATCAGGGGGCTTAAATCTGAAAAACTGTTTTTT. This translates into CASRSLIRGLKSEKLFF. The chain is built from TRBV27 and TRBJ1-4; 8 bases match TRBD1. The ends lost 6 bases at V and 7 bases at J; junction bases unmatched: 16. This CDR3 is built from 17 residues. Germline CDR1 and CDR2: MNHEY and SMNVEV (reference sequence).

The chain links TRBV4-2 to TRBJ2-7; the D gene is possibly TRBD1 (6 bases). Germline V gene lookup returns CDR1 LGHNA and CDR2 YNFKEQ. V lost 5 bases to trimming and J lost 0 bases, with 11 bases between them. The CDR3 spans 14 residues. CDR3 nucleotide sequence: TGTGCCAGCAGCATAGGACAGCGCTCCTACGAGCAGTACTTC. Protein: CASSIGQRSYEQYF.

V is TRBV18 and J is TRBJ2-2; a weak D match, TRBD1 (6 bases). This CDR3 is 15 amino acids long. The ends were cut back, 6 bases at V and 9 bases at J, with 20 bases in the middle. CDR1 and CDR2 (germline): KGHSH, LQKENI. CDR3 in DNA: TGTGCCAGCTCCGAATCCCGGGACACCGTGTGGGAGCTGTTTTTT. The encoded protein is CASSESRDTVWELFF.

The V and J genes are TRBV30 and TRBJ2-7, with D uncertain. Trimming took off 5 bases at V and 3 bases at J, with 20 bases between the two ends. The CDR3 is 15 residues long. The germline CDR1 and CDR2 sequences are GTSNPN and SVGIG (reference sequence). The CDR3 coding sequence is TGTGCCTGGGCCGGTGTGGCCGGAGCTGTCTACGAGCAGTACTTC. Encoded protein: CAWAGVAGAVYEQYF.

The sample holds a few counts of this clone. This chain uses TRBV5-4 with TRBJ1-6; 10 bases agree with TRBD1. Germline V gene sequence: CDR1 SGHNT, CDR2 YYREEE (reference sequence). The V gene end was trimmed by 1 base and the J gene end by 8 bases; junction bases not matched to a gene: 6. The CDR3 extends over 16 amino acids. Here the CDR3 reads CASSLMRDRGDSPLHF. CDR3 DNA: TGTGCCAGCAGCTTGATGCGGGACAGGGGTGATTCACCCCTCCACTTT.

This clone was seen once. V is TRBV18 and J is TRBJ2-7, with a tentative D call TRBD2 (6 bases). The CDR3 sequence is 15 residues long. Germline lookup yields CDR1 KGHSH and CDR2 LQKENI. V lost 6 bases and J lost 1, with 16 bases in between. CDR3 in amino acids: CASSFRGSPSYEQYF. CDR3 coding DNA: TGTGCCAGCTCTTTTCGGGGGAGCCCATCCTACGAGCAGTACTTC. Supplemented by reference TRBV18 and TRBJ2-7, the full variable domain reads NAGVMQNPRHLVRRRGQEARLRCSPMKGHSHVYWYRQLPEEGLKFMVYLQKENIIDESGMPKERFSAEFPKEGPSILRIQQVVRGDSAAYFCASSFRGSPSYEQYFGPGTRLTVT.

The rearrangement uses TRBV19 and TRBJ2-5; 8 bases fit TRBD1. The germline V gene encodes CDR1 LNHDA and CDR2 SQIVND (reference sequence). CDR3 length equals 13 residues. Trimming cost V 5 bases and J 5 bases; bases outside gene matches: 4. CDR3 region: CASSPRTGETQYF. The CDR3 DNA reads as TGTGCCAGTAGTCCCCGGACAGGGGAGACCCAGTACTTC.

The chain combines TRBV30 with TRBJ1-6, with D unclear. With 2 bases removed from V and 0 bases from J, the gap between germline ends came to 5 bases. The CDR3 runs 14 residues. Germline loops: CDR1 GTSNPN, CDR2 SVGIG (reference sequence). CDR3 region: CAWSPGSYNSPLHF. In DNA, the CDR3 is TGTGCCTGGAGTCCGGGCTCCTATAATTCACCCCTCCACTTT.

V gene TRBV12-3 or TRBV12-4 combines with J gene TRBJ2-3; tentative D call: TRBD2 (5 bases). V was clipped by 6 bases and J by 6 bases, with 7 bases between them. The CDR3 loop spans 11 amino acids. The CDR3 DNA reads TGTGCCAGCAGCCCGGGGGATACGCAGTATTTT. Amino acids: CASSPGDTQYF.

The chain is built from TRBV5-6 and TRBJ2-7, with 7 bases matching TRBD2. CDR1 and CDR2 (germline): SGHDT, YYEEEE. With 1 base clipped from V and 5 bases from J, the junction kept 15 bases outside the gene matches. This CDR3 contains 17 residues. The CDR3 coding sequence is TGTGCCAGCAGCTTGATCTCCGCCGGGACCGCGGGGGACGAGCAGTACTTC. This sequence encodes CASSLISAGTAGDEQYF.

The chain recombines TRBV19 with TRBJ2-1; 10 bases agree with TRBD2. Unmatched junction bases numbered 12, after V lost 6 bases and J lost 4 bases. Germline assignment: CDR1 LNHDA and CDR2 SQIVND (reference sequence). The CDR3 sequence is 17 residues long. The CDR3 reads CASRSEPGTSVYNEQFF. In DNA form, the CDR3 reads TGTGCCAGTAGAAGCGAACCCGGGACTAGCGTATACAATGAGCAGTTCTTC.

The chain recombines TRBV5-1 with TRBJ2-7; 15 bases line up with TRBD2. Germline CDR1 SGHRS, CDR2 YFSETQ. J lost 3 bases, V lost 3 bases, and 10 bases had no gene match. This CDR3 has 18 amino acids. CDR3 coding DNA: TGCGCCAGCAGCTGGAGGGGACTAGCGGGAGGCTCCGACTACGAGCAGTACTTC. This gives the protein CASSWRGLAGGSDYEQYF.